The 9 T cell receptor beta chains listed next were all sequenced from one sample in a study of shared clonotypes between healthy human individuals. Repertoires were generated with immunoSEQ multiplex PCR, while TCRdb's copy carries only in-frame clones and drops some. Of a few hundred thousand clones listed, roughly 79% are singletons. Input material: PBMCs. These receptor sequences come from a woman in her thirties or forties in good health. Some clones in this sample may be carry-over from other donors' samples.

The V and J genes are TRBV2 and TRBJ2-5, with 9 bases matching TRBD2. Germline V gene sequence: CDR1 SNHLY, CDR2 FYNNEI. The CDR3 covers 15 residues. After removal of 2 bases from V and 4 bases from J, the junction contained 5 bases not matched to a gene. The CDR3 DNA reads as TGTGCCAGCAGTGAAATAGCGGGAGTGGGAGAGACCCAGTACTTC. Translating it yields CASSEIAGVGETQYF.

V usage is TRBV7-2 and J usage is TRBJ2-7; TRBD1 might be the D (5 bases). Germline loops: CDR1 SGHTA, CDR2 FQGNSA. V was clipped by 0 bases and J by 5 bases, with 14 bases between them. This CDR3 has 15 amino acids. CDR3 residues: CASSLAGRAGNEQYF. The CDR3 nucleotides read TGTGCCAGCAGCTTAGCGGGCAGGGCTGGGAACGAGCAGTACTTC.

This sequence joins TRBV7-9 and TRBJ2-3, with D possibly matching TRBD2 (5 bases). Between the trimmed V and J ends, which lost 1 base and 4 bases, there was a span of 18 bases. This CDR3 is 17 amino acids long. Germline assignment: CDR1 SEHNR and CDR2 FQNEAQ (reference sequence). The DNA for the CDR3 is TGTGCCAGCAGCTTAGGGGTATGGGGAGTGGGGTCAGATACGCAGTATTTT. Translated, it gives CASSLGVWGVGSDTQYF.

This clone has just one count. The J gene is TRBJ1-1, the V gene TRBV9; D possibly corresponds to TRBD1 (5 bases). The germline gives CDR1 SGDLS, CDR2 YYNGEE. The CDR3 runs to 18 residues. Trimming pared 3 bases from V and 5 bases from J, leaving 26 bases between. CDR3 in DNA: TGTGCCAGCAGCGGCGGGGCAGGCCCACCAAAAGGTAGAACTGAAGCTTTCTTT. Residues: CASSGGAGPPKGRTEAFF. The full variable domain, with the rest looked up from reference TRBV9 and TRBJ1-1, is DSGVTQTPKHLITATGQRVTLRCSPRSGDLSVYWYQQSLDQGLQFLIQYYNGEERAKGNILERFSAQQFPDLHSELNLSSLELGDSALYFCASSGGAGPPKGRTEAFFGQGTRLTVV.

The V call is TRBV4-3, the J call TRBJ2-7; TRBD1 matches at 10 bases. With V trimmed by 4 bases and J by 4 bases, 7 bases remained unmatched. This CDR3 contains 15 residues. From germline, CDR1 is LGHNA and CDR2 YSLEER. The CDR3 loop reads CASSRAGQGVYEQYF. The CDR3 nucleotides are TGCGCCAGCAGCCGCGCCGGACAGGGGGTTTACGAGCAGTACTTC.

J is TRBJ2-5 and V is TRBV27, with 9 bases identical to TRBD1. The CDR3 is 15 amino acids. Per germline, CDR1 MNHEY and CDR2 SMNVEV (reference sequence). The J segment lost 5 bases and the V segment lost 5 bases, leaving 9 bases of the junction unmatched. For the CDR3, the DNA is TGTGCCAGCAGTCGGCCGGGACAGGGTACGGAGACCCAGTACTTC. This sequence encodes CASSRPGQGTETQYF.

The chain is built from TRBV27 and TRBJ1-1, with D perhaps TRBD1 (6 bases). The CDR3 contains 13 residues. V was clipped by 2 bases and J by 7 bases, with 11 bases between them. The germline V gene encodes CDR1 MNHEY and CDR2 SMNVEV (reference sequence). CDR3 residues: CASSLRWGLEAFF. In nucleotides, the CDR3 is TGTGCCAGCAGTTTAAGGTGGGGGCTTGAAGCTTTCTTT.

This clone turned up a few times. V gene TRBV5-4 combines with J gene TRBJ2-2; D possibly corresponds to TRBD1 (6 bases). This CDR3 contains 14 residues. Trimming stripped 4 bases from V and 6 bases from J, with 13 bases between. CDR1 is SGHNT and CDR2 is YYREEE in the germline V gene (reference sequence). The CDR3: CASSLGQNAGELFF. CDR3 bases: TGTGCCAGCAGCCTCGGACAGAATGCCGGGGAGCTGTTTTTT.

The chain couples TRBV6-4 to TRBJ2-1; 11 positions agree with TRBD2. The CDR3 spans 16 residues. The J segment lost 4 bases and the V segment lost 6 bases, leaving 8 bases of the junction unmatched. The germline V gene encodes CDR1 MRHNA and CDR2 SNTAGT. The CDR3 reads CASSRAGTSGYNEQFF. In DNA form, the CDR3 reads TGTGCCAGCAGCCGAGCTGGGACTAGCGGATACAATGAGCAGTTCTTC.